The next 15 T cell receptor beta chains were all read from a single sample in a study of T-cell memory formation after mild COVID-19. TCRdb re-called the 5' RACE reads with MiXCR, one entry per CDR3 protein. The table records some 210,000 distinct CDR3 sequences, about 11% of them present only once. The sample taken for sequencing was PBMCs or a T cell subset sorted from them (not recorded which). The source of these receptors is a man aged 18 to 35 who had mild COVID-19 (a few samples of this study predate the infection). Cell type and time point are not known.

CDR3 in DNA: TGTGCCAGTAGCCCGGACAGTCGCCCCTATGGCTACACCTTC. The encoded protein is CASSPDSRPYGYTF. The chain combines TRBV19 with TRBJ1-2; a weak D match, TRBD1 (6 bases). V lost 6 bases to trimming and J lost 4 bases, with 15 bases between them. This CDR3 is 14 amino acids long. The germline gives CDR1 LNHDA, CDR2 SQIVND (reference sequence).

V is TRBV5-5 and J is TRBJ2-6; either TRBD1 or TRBD2 may fit D (6 bases each). The V gene's germline CDR1 is SGHKS and CDR2 YYEKEE (reference sequence). This CDR3 region has 19 residues. The V gene lost 4 bases and the J gene lost 0 bases, with 20 bases spanning the gap. The CDR3 region is CASSPRRGDGRSGANVLTF. The CDR3 nucleotides are TGTGCCAGCAGCCCTAGAAGGGGGGACGGGCGCTCTGGGGCCAACGTCCTGACTTTC.

The V call is TRBV7-9, the J call TRBJ1-6, with 7 positions matching TRBD1. This CDR3 region has 16 residues. V was pared by 7 bases and J by 3 bases, with 9 bases of the junction left unmatched. Per the germline V gene, CDR1 is SEHNR and CDR2 is FQNEAQ (reference sequence). The CDR3 loop reads CASTRGAPGYNSPLHF. CDR3 in DNA: TGTGCCAGCACCAGGGGGGCTCCGGGCTATAATTCACCCCTCCACTTT.

This clonotype was recorded many times. The V gene is TRBV7-9, the J gene TRBJ2-5; possible D gene TRBD1, 5 bases. The V gene's germline CDR1 is SEHNR and CDR2 FQNEAQ (reference sequence). V was clipped by 1 base and J by 2 bases, with 11 bases between them. CDR3 length: 15 amino acids. In DNA form, the CDR3 reads TGTGCCAGCAGCTTAGTGGGCCAGGGACAAGAGACCCAGTACTTC. This encodes CASSLVGQGQETQYF. The full variable domain, completed using reference TRBV7-9 and TRBJ2-5, is DTGVSQNPRHKITKRGQNVTFRCDPISEHNRLYWYRQTLGQGPEFLTYFQNEAQLEKSRLLSDRFSAERPKGSFSTLEIQRTEQGDSAMYLCASSLVGQGQETQYFGPGTRLLVL.

The CDR3 DNA is TGTGCCAGCAGTTACGATCCGGGCTCTGACTATGGCTACACCTTC. Translation: CASSYDPGSDYGYTF. The chain joins TRBV6-2 or TRBV6-3 to TRBJ1-2; D remains ambiguous. Germline V gene sequence: CDR1 MNHEY, CDR2 SVGEGT. This CDR3 has 15 amino acids. The germline V and J ends were trimmed by 2 bases and 3 bases, with 13 bases remaining between them.

The chain is built from TRBV7-2 and TRBJ2-5; D gene unclear. CDR1 and CDR2 from the germline V gene are SGHTA and FQGNSA. The CDR3 has 13 residues. Deletions cut 2 bases from V and 0 bases from J, with 4 bases between. CDR3 region: CASSLYNQETQYF. The DNA for the CDR3 is TGTGCCAGCAGCTTATACAACCAAGAGACCCAGTACTTC.

This clonotype was observed a handful of times. The gene calls are TRBV7-2 and TRBJ2-3; D is perhaps TRBD1 or TRBD2 (6 bases each). The CDR3 totals 15 residues. Germline CDR1 is SGHTA and CDR2 is FQGNSA. V shed 2 bases and J shed 6 bases, with 15 bases lying between them. The CDR3 nucleotides read TGTGCCAGCAGCTTAAGGGGGGCCCATAGGGATACGCAGTATTTT. Protein sequence: CASSLRGAHRDTQYF.

This clonotype showed up just a few times. The chain carries TRBV6-2 or TRBV6-3 and TRBJ1-1; TRBD1 matches 7 bases. The J segment lost 0 bases and the V segment lost 6 bases, leaving 4 bases of the junction unmatched. The CDR3 is made up of 14 amino acids. Per the germline V gene, CDR1 is MNHEY and CDR2 is SVGEGT. The CDR3 is CASSSDRLNTEAFF. The CDR3 region has the DNA TGTGCCAGCAGCTCGGACAGGTTGAACACTGAAGCTTTCTTT.

This clonotype was counted between two and nine times. This rearrangement joins TRBV6-5 to TRBJ1-6, with a tentative D call TRBD1 (6 bases). The CDR3 is 16 residues long. The germline V gene has CDR1 MNHEY and CDR2 SVGAGI. V shed 6 bases and J shed 8 bases, with 20 bases lying between them. CDR3 protein: CASSLERGGADSPLHF. The DNA of the CDR3 is TGTGCCAGCAGCTTAGAACGCGGGGGCGCGGATTCACCCCTCCACTTT.

This clonotype was observed many times. This chain joins TRBV20-1 and TRBJ1-1; D not certain. The CDR3 extends over 11 amino acids. CDR1 is DFQATT, CDR2 SNEGSKA, per germline (reference sequence). Trimming took 3 bases from V and 8 from J, leaving 10 bases between them. The CDR3 region is CSARKSTEAFF. The CDR3 nucleotides read TGCAGTGCTAGGAAGTCCACCGAAGCTTTCTTT.

The V gene is TRBV12-3 or TRBV12-4, the J gene TRBJ1-5, with 10 nucleotides matching TRBD1. The CDR3 is 13 amino acids. V lost 6 bases and J lost 10; bases outside the gene matches: 6. CDR3 nucleotides: TGTGCCAGCAGAGGGACAGGGGCCGAACCCCAGCATTTT. Its translation: CASRGTGAEPQHF.

The V and J genes are TRBV5-1 and TRBJ2-1; D perhaps matches TRBD1 (5 bases). V lost 4 bases to trimming and J lost 2 bases, with 13 bases between them. This CDR3 is 15 amino acids long. Germline loops: CDR1 SGHRS, CDR2 YFSETQ. The CDR3 loop is CASSPTRATYNEQFF. The CDR3 DNA sequence: TGCGCCAGCAGCCCCACCAGGGCCACCTACAATGAGCAGTTCTTC.

The CDR3 reads CSAGDSSNTGELFF. The CDR3 DNA is TGCAGCGCGGGGGACAGCTCGAACACCGGGGAGCTGTTTTTT. V usage is TRBV29-1 and J usage is TRBJ2-2; D may be TRBD1 (7 bases). This CDR3 comprises 14 residues. The ends were cut back, 7 bases at V and 0 bases at J, with 12 bases in the middle. The V gene's germline CDR1 is SQVTM and CDR2 ANQGSEA.

This clonotype appeared a few times. V is TRBV7-2 and J is TRBJ2-5; 8 nucleotides match TRBD2. After removal of 1 base from V and 4 bases from J, the junction contained 8 bases not matched to a gene. CDR1 SGHTA and CDR2 FQGNSA come from the germline V gene. The CDR3 totals 16 residues. CDR3 sequence reads: CASSLVGGGPGETQYF. CDR3 in DNA: TGTGCCAGCAGCTTAGTCGGCGGGGGGCCAGGAGAGACCCAGTACTTC.

This chain connects TRBV20-1 to TRBJ2-3; 7 bases match TRBD2. The V gene end was trimmed by 1 base and the J gene end by 3 bases; junction bases not matched to a gene: 4. Per the germline V gene, CDR1 is DFQATT and CDR2 is SNEGSKA (reference sequence). The CDR3 totals 14 residues. For the CDR3, the DNA is TGCAGTGCTAGAGTAGCGGGCGGAACAGATACGCAGTATTTT. It encodes CSARVAGGTDTQYF.